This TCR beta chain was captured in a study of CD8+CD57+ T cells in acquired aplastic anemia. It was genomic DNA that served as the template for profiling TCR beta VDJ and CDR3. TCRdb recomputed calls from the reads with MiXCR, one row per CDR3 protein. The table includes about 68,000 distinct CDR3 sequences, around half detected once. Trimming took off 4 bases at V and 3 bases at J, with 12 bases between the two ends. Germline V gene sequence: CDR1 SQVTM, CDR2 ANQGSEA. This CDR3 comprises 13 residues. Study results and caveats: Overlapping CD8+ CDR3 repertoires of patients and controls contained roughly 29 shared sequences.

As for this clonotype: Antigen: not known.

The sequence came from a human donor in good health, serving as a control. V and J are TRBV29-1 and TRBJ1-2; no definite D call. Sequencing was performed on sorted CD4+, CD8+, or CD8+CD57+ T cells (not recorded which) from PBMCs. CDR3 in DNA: TGCAGCGTTGCGTTAACAGTGGACTATGGCTACACCTTC. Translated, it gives CSVALTVDYGYTF.